This entry lists 18 T cell receptor beta chains sequenced from one sample in a study of cytomegalovirus exposure and HLA in healthy donors. The PCR had 60 Vbeta and 13 Jbeta primers. Libraries were prepared by immunoSEQ multiplex PCR; TCRdb keeps only in-frame clonotypes and omits some of them. The sample includes approximately 110,000 clones, around three quarters of them seen just once. The sample taken for sequencing was PBMCs. Receptors originate from a woman in her 50s in good health and CMV-seropositive.

This clone turned up a few times. CDR3 nucleotide sequence: TGTGCCAGCAGCTTGGTGGCTAGCGGGGGTACGCAGTATTTT. Amino acid sequence: CASSLVASGGTQYF. The chain links TRBV5-6 to TRBJ2-3, with TRBD2 identical over 10 bases. The trim removed 0 bases at V and 8 bases at J, leaving 3 bases unmatched. Germline V gives CDR1 SGHDT, CDR2 YYEEEE. CDR3 length: 14 residues.

The count of this clone is one. The J gene is TRBJ1-2, the V gene TRBV7-9; no firm D call. V shed 8 bases and J shed 6 bases, with 13 bases lying between them. The CDR3 covers 12 residues. Germline values: CDR1 SEHNR, CDR2 FQNEAQ (reference sequence). The CDR3 sequence: CASVEGGNGYTF. The CDR3 DNA reads as TGTGCCAGCGTGGAGGGAGGGAATGGCTACACCTTC.

Written as DNA, the CDR3 is TGTGCCAGCAGCTTATATGGGACTGCCACATCCTACGAGCAGTACTTC. This translates into CASSLYGTATSYEQYF. J is TRBJ2-7 and V is TRBV11-2; D is perhaps TRBD2 (6 bases). The length of the CDR3 is 16 residues. The V end was cut by 2 bases, the J end by 1 base, with 15 bases between. Germline assignment: CDR1 SGHAT and CDR2 FQNNGV.

The DNA for the CDR3 is TGTGCCAGCAGCACGAGGGACAGAAAAGAGACCCAGTACTTC. It translates to CASSTRDRKETQYF. V usage is TRBV7-8 and J usage is TRBJ2-5; TRBD1 agrees at 7 bases. V shed 5 bases and J 3 bases; nucleotides not matched to a gene: 6. The CDR3 sequence is 14 residues long. CDR1 is SGHVS and CDR2 is FQNEAQ in the germline V gene.

J is TRBJ2-7 and V is TRBV7-9, with TRBD1 identical over 8 bases. The CDR3 extends over 14 amino acids. V shed 5 bases and J 2 bases; nucleotides not matched to a gene: 5. The germline gives CDR1 SEHNR, CDR2 FQNEAQ (reference sequence). The CDR3 sequence: CASSPTTGAYEQYF. Written as DNA, the CDR3 is TGTGCCAGCAGCCCGACGACAGGGGCCTACGAGCAGTACTTC.

The chain uses TRBV4-3 and TRBJ2-1; maybe TRBD1 (6 bases). This CDR3 contains 14 residues. Germline V gene lookup returns CDR1 LGHNA and CDR2 YSLEER. V lost 1 base, J lost 14 bases, and 18 bases lay in between. In DNA form, the CDR3 reads TGCGCCAGCAGCCAAGTGATTACAGGGCAGAACAAGTTCTTC. It translates to CASSQVITGQNKFF.

The chain recombines TRBV18 with TRBJ1-3; tentative D call: TRBD1 (6 bases). The V gene lost 3 bases and the J gene lost 4 bases, with 16 bases spanning the gap. Germline assignment: CDR1 KGHSH and CDR2 LQKENI. The CDR3 spans 16 residues. CDR3 region: CASSPRSGQPGNTIYF. The CDR3 DNA sequence: TGTGCCAGCTCACCCCGATCCGGACAGCCAGGAAACACCATATATTTT.

CDR3 nucleotides: TGTGCCAGCAGCCACCCGGGGGGAAACTCCTACGAGCAGTACTTC. Protein: CASSHPGGNSYEQYF. The V and J genes are TRBV5-5 and TRBJ2-7, with TRBD2 identical over 7 bases. The junction had 7 bases not matched to a gene; V was cut back by 4 bases and J by 0 bases. Per the germline V gene, CDR1 is SGHKS and CDR2 is YYEKEE (reference sequence). The CDR3 runs to 15 residues.

V is TRBV5-1 and J is TRBJ2-4, with 14 bases aligning to TRBD2. Unmatched junction bases numbered 12, after V lost 4 bases and J lost 6 bases. Per germline, CDR1 SGHRS and CDR2 YFSETQ. This CDR3 region has 18 residues. The CDR3 DNA sequence: TGCGCCAGCAGCGGGGCGACTAGCGGGGGGGCTATGCGAAACATTCAGTACTTC. It translates to CASSGATSGGAMRNIQYF.

The rearrangement joins TRBV7-2 to TRBJ1-2, with 7 bases identical to TRBD1. With V trimmed by 3 bases and J by 6 bases, 4 bases remained unmatched. CDR3 length equals 13 residues. Germline values: CDR1 SGHTA, CDR2 FQGNSA. CDR3 amino acids: CASSFYGTDGYTF. In DNA form, the CDR3 reads TGTGCCAGCAGCTTTTACGGGACAGATGGCTACACCTTC.

The rearrangement links TRBV5-1 to TRBJ1-1; D is ambiguous. Germline V lookup: CDR1 SGHRS, CDR2 YFSETQ. This CDR3 contains 15 residues. Trimming left V 1 base short and J 0 bases short, with 10 bases between. CDR3: CASSLSSRLNTEAFF. The CDR3 bases are TGCGCCAGCAGCTTGTCCTCCAGATTGAACACTGAAGCTTTCTTT.

The V call is TRBV5-6, the J call TRBJ2-7; 7 bases fit TRBD1. The length of the CDR3 is 12 residues. Germline CDR1 SGHDT, CDR2 YYEEEE. V lost 8 bases, J lost 4 bases, and 6 bases stayed unmatched. In nucleotides, the CDR3 is TGTGCCAGTATTCCAGGGGGATACGAGCAGTACTTC. Encoded protein: CASIPGGYEQYF.

The chain links TRBV9 to TRBJ2-2; D unclear. CDR3 length: 14 amino acids. Germline values: CDR1 SGDLS, CDR2 YYNGEE. The V gene lost 2 bases and the J gene lost 6 bases, with 11 bases spanning the gap. This CDR3 is CASSVLREPGELFF. CDR3 DNA sequence: TGTGCCAGCAGCGTTCTACGAGAGCCCGGGGAGCTGTTTTTT.

V is TRBV5-6 and J is TRBJ1-3; 7 nucleotides agree with TRBD1. The CDR3 spans 16 residues. Trimming at V came to 4 bases and at J to 3 bases, leaving 10 bases not matched to a gene. Germline V gene data show CDR1 as SGHDT and CDR2 as YYEEEE. CDR3: CASSLLDRFDGNTIYF. The CDR3 region has the DNA TGTGCCAGCAGCCTGTTGGACAGGTTCGATGGAAACACCATATATTTT.

This rearrangement joins TRBV18 to TRBJ2-7; TRBD2 agrees at 11 bases. The CDR3 is 15 amino acids. Germline V gives CDR1 KGHSH, CDR2 LQKENI. V lost 2 bases to trimming and J lost 2 bases; unmatched junction nucleotides: 2. Written as DNA, the CDR3 is TGTGCCAGCTCACCAACTAGCGGGGGAACCTACGAGCAGTACTTC. Its protein product is CASSPTSGGTYEQYF. The full variable domain, with the rest looked up from reference TRBV18 and TRBJ2-7, is NAGVMQNPRHLVRRRGQEARLRCSPMKGHSHVYWYRQLPEEGLKFMVYLQKENIIDESGMPKERFSAEFPKEGPSILRIQQVVRGDSAAYFCASSPTSGGTYEQYFGPGTRLTVT.

This clone was seen just once. The chain has TRBV7-2 and TRBJ2-3, with 11 bases that match TRBD2. The CDR3 contains 15 residues. Germline CDR1 reads SGHTA; CDR2 reads FQGNSA. With 1 base clipped from V and 6 bases from J, the junction kept 3 bases outside the gene matches. CDR3 sequence: CASSLVAGGRDTQYF. The CDR3 nucleotides read TGTGCCAGCAGCTTAGTAGCGGGAGGGAGGGATACGCAGTATTTT.

The genes are TRBV7-2 and TRBJ2-1; maybe TRBD1 (5 bases). Trimming took 3 bases from V and 4 from J, leaving 10 bases between them. The CDR3 consists of 14 residues. Germline V gene lookup returns CDR1 SGHTA and CDR2 FQGNSA. This CDR3 reads CASSFLDTYNEQFF. For the CDR3, the DNA is TGTGCCAGCAGCTTCCTGGACACGTACAATGAGCAGTTCTTC.

This chain links TRBV27 with TRBJ1-2, with D tentatively TRBD1 (6 bases). Trimming shortened V by 4 bases and J by 2 bases, and 8 bases separated the two germline ends. The CDR3 has 13 amino acids. Germline CDR1 reads MNHEY; CDR2 reads SMNVEV (reference sequence). The chain's CDR3 is CASSSGVNYGYTF. CDR3 sequence (DNA): TGTGCCAGCAGTTCAGGGGTGAACTATGGCTACACCTTC.